These T cell receptor beta chains were read from a single sample in a study of blood T cells in healthy people across ages. TCRdb processed the 5' RACE reads anew with MiXCR; each CDR3 protein has one entry. The repertoire has about 830,000 distinct CDR3 sequences, 58% of them found once; the top ten carry over 20%. The sequencing sample was made of blood. Receptors were obtained from a man under 40 in good health. The CDR3 runs from the conserved cysteine through the conserved F or W. A D gene is named only where the DNA matches it firmly. Rows give clone size only sometimes, using once, few, many, or a class for an expanded clone.

TRBV4-3,-,TRBJ2-1,TRBD2,CASSLSSSGDEQFF,TGCGCCAGCAGCCTAAGCTCTAGCGGAGATGAGCAGTTCTTC
TRBV24-1,-,TRBJ2-7,-,CATSDANSYEQYF,TGTGCCACCAGTGACGCGAACTCCTACGAGCAGTACTTC
TRBV29-1,-,TRBJ1-2,TRBD1,CSVELLEGAGGYTF,TGCAGCGTTGAGCTGTTGGAGGGGGCAGGAGGCTACACCTTC
TRBV29-1,-,TRBJ1-2,-,CSAEGTGAEGYTF,TGCAGCGCTGAGGGAACAGGTGCCGAGGGCTACACCTTC
TRBV7-9,-,TRBJ1-5,-,CASSLAEGVQPQHF,TGTGCCAGCAGCTTAGCGGAGGGGGTCCAGCCCCAGCATTTT
TRBV20-1,many,TRBJ2-7,-,CSASGGGAYEQYF,TGCAGTGCGTCGGGCGGGGGCGCGTACGAGCAGTACTTC
TRBV7-2,many,TRBJ2-5,TRBD1,CASSRGQGETQYF,TGTGCCAGCAGCAGGGGACAGGGAGAGACCCAGTACTTC
TRBV7-9,-,TRBJ2-5,TRBD1,CASSLVGQGKETQYF,TGTGCCAGCAGCTTAGTGGGACAGGGAAAAGAGACCCAGTACTTC
TRBV7-9,-,TRBJ1-6,-,CASSLVGQGNSPLHF,TGTGCCAGCAGCTTAGTTGGCCAGGGGAATTCACCCCTCCACTTT
TRBV12-5,-,TRBJ1-2,-,CASGTANYGYTF,TGTGCTAGTGGTACAGCTAACTATGGCTACACCTTC
TRBV3-1,few,TRBJ2-5,-,CASSQTVGETQYF,TGTGCCAGCAGCCAGACTGTGGGAGAGACCCAGTACTTC
TRBV24-1,-,TRBJ1-4,TRBD1,CATSPGTGSEKLFF,TGTGCCACCAGTCCAGGGACAGGGTCTGAAAAACTGTTTTTT
TRBV29-1,-,TRBJ2-1,-,CSVAGLNEQFF,TGCAGCGTTGCGGGCCTCAATGAGCAGTTCTTC
TRBV15,few,TRBJ2-5,-,CATSRDQVGTQETQYF,TGTGCCACCAGCAGAGATCAGGTGGGGACCCAAGAGACCCAGTACTTC
TRBV5-1,few,TRBJ2-7,TRBD2,CASSPTPWTSEDPYEQYF,TGCGCCAGCAGCCCCACCCCCTGGACTAGCGAAGACCCCTACGAGCAGTACTTC
TRBV3-1,-,TRBJ2-5,-,CASSQFGAETQYF,TGTGCCAGCAGCCAGTTCGGGGCGGAGACCCAGTACTTC
TRBV11-2,many,TRBJ2-3,TRBD1,CASSLGGAGGMDTQYF,TGTGCCAGCAGCCTCGGTGGGGCAGGGGGTATGGATACGCAGTATTTT
TRBV5-4,-,TRBJ2-2,TRBD2,CASSPVRGAGELFF,TGTGCCAGCAGCCCCGTCCGGGGGGCCGGGGAGCTGTTTTTT
TRBV7-6,-,TRBJ2-1,TRBD2,CASSVTSGGAGEQFF,TGTGCCAGCAGCGTTACTAGCGGGGGGGCCGGTGAGCAGTTCTTC
TRBV3-1,few,TRBJ2-5,-,CASSLGIQTQYF,TGTGCCAGCAGCCTCGGGATCCAGACCCAGTACTTC
TRBV12-3/TRBV12-4,-,TRBJ2-1,-,CASSLGRANEQFF,TGTGCCAGCAGTTTAGGACGGGCAAACGAGCAGTTCTTC
TRBV20-1,-,TRBJ1-4,-,CSAGQNQGKLFF,TGCAGTGCCGGACAGAACCAAGGAAAACTGTTTTTT
TRBV11-3,-,TRBJ2-7,-,CASSSGHTGKTYEQYF,TGTGCCAGCAGCTCCGGTCATACGGGGAAAACCTACGAGCAGTACTTC
TRBV13,few,TRBJ1-6,-,CASSLVDKSVSPLHF,TGTGCCAGCAGCTTAGTTGACAAATCGGTTTCACCCCTCCACTTT
TRBV10-3,-,TRBJ2-5,-,CATQGLGETQYF,TGTGCCACCCAGGGCCTGGGTGAGACCCAGTACTTC
TRBV6-5,-,TRBJ2-1,-,CASSYGGQSSYNEQFF,TGTGCCAGCAGTTACGGCGGCCAGAGCTCCTACAATGAGCAGTTCTTC
TRBV12-3/TRBV12-4,-,TRBJ2-1,-,CASSRQAYEQFF,TGTGCCAGCAGCCGGCAGGCCTACGAGCAGTTCTTC
TRBV28,-,TRBJ2-1,TRBD2,CASSDGLGETQFF,TGTGCCAGCAGTGACGGACTAGGGGAGACCCAGTTCTTC
TRBV20-1,-,TRBJ2-7,TRBD2,CSASGLAGEGYEQYF,TGCAGTGCTTCTGGACTAGCGGGGGAAGGGTACGAGCAGTACTTC
TRBV6-5,few,TRBJ2-7,TRBD2,CASSSRTSGYEQYF,TGTGCCAGCAGTTCCAGGACTAGTGGGTACGAGCAGTACTTC
TRBV6-5,-,TRBJ1-2,TRBD1,CASSSHGDREGYTF,TGTGCCAGCAGCTCCCACGGGGACAGGGAAGGCTACACCTTC
TRBV20-1,few,TRBJ1-6,-,CSPERRGDSPLHF,TGCAGTCCCGAACGACGCGGTGATTCACCCCTCCACTTT
TRBV4-2,-,TRBJ1-2,-,CASSQEESYGYTF,TGTGCCAGCAGTCAAGAGGAATCTTATGGCTACACCTTC
TRBV20-1,-,TRBJ2-4,TRBD2,CSASSGTAGEQYF,TGCAGTGCTAGTAGCGGAACCGCGGGGGAGCAGTACTTC
TRBV12-5,few,TRBJ1-2,-,CASGISQGDGYTF,TGTGCTAGTGGGATTTCACAGGGAGATGGCTACACCTTC
TRBV25-1,-,TRBJ2-7,TRBD2,CASTSGGPYEQYF,TGTGCCAGCACAAGCGGGGGGCCCTACGAGCAGTACTTC
TRBV5-6,few,TRBJ2-3,TRBD2,CASSLRAGSTDTQYF,TGTGCCAGCAGCTTAAGAGCGGGGAGCACAGATACGCAGTATTTT
TRBV7-6,-,TRBJ1-2,-,CASSSKSGGGRDGYTF,TGTGCCAGCAGCTCCAAGAGTGGGGGCGGTCGCGATGGCTACACCTTC
TRBV28,-,TRBJ1-4,-,CASSSWTNTNEKLFF,TGTGCCAGCAGTTCCTGGACCAACACTAATGAAAAACTGTTTTTT
TRBV15,-,TRBJ1-5,-,CATSRDWNQPQHF,TGTGCCACCAGCAGAGATTGGAACCAGCCCCAGCATTTT
TRBV6-6,-,TRBJ1-2,-,CASSYPELPNYGYTF,TGTGCCAGCAGTTACCCAGAGTTACCTAACTATGGCTACACCTTC
TRBV21-1,-,TRBJ1-2,-,CASSKADRFNGYTF,TGTGCCAGCAGCAAAGCCGACAGATTTAATGGCTACACCTTC
TRBV29-1,-,TRBJ2-7,TRBD2,CSVSGVGTSGREWGGEQYF,TGCAGCGTTTCGGGGGTCGGGACTAGCGGGAGAGAGTGGGGAGGCGAGCAGTACTTC
TRBV4-2,-,TRBJ2-7,TRBD2,CASSPGLAVHEQYF,TGTGCCAGCAGCCCGGGACTAGCGGTCCACGAGCAGTACTTC
TRBV6-6,-,TRBJ2-5,-,CASTPSSGETQYF,TGTGCCAGCACTCCTTCCAGCGGGGAGACCCAGTACTTC
TRBV12-3/TRBV12-4,-,TRBJ2-7,TRBD2,CASTLAGDIYEQYF,TGTGCCAGCACATTAGCGGGAGATATCTACGAGCAGTACTTC
TRBV20-1,-,TRBJ1-1,TRBD1,CSAWDRTNTEAFF,TGCAGTGCCTGGGACAGGACAAACACTGAAGCTTTCTTT
TRBV4-2,-,TRBJ2-7,-,CASSREGRSYEQYF,TGTGCCAGCAGCCGTGAGGGAAGGTCCTACGAGCAGTACTTC
TRBV7-2,-,TRBJ1-2,-,CASTLSRTPYGYTF,TGTGCCAGCACCCTCTCGAGGACGCCCTATGGCTACACCTTC
TRBV28,-,TRBJ1-6,TRBD1,CASSLDRQRRSPLHF,TGTGCCAGCAGTTTGGACAGGCAAAGACGGTCACCCCTCCACTTT
TRBV20-1,-,TRBJ2-7,-,CSARELTISYEQYF,TGCAGTGCTAGAGAACTCACAATTTCCTACGAGCAGTACTTC
TRBV6-5,few,TRBJ1-2,-,CASSYEIEIVQVYGYTF,TGTGCCAGCAGTTACGAAATTGAGATCGTCCAGGTCTATGGCTACACCTTC
TRBV6-6,many,TRBJ1-2,-,CASSYTGQGGYGYTF,TGTGCCAGCAGTTACACTGGGCAGGGTGGCTATGGCTACACCTTC
TRBV20-1,-,TRBJ2-7,TRBD2,CSASGGTSGSHEQYF,TGCAGTGCTAGCGGCGGGACTAGCGGGTCACACGAGCAGTACTTC
TRBV19,-,TRBJ1-3,-,CASRRDPSSGNTIYF,TGTGCCAGTAGAAGGGATCCAAGCTCTGGAAACACCATATATTTT
TRBV29-1,many,TRBJ2-5,-,CSVEEAGEEETQYF,TGCAGCGTTGAAGAAGCAGGGGAGGAAGAGACCCAGTACTTC
TRBV11-2,-,TRBJ2-3,-,CASSLSPTTDTQYF,TGTGCCAGCAGCTTATCCCCAACCACAGATACGCAGTATTTT
TRBV6-2/TRBV6-3,-,TRBJ1-5,-,CASRGAEPGRPQHF,TGTGCCAGCAGAGGGGCAGAGCCGGGTCGGCCCCAGCATTTT
TRBV20-1,-,TRBJ2-5,-,CSARGGAALPQETQYF,TGCAGTGCTAGGGGGGGGGCGGCACTCCCTCAAGAGACCCAGTACTTC
TRBV3-1,-,TRBJ2-7,-,CASSRTNEQYF,TGTGCCAGCAGCCGGACGAACGAGCAGTACTTC